These 11 T cell receptor beta chains were sequenced from one sample in a study of beta chain features in type 1 diabetes. Expressed TCRB transcripts were sequenced after all isolated RNA was converted to cDNA. The table came from immunoSEQ multiplex PCR; TCRdb's copy has only in-frame clones and leaves some out. The sample consists of around 160,000 clones, roughly 9% of them appearing once. Study-wide results and caveats: All four CD4+ subsets of Type 1 diabetes patients contained TCRB CDR3s that were moderately but significantly shorter.

These receptors have no known antigen. Source material: central memory CD4+ T cells from blood. These receptors all stem from a woman between 25 and 40 years old with type 1 diabetes.

A few counts support this clone. This rearrangement joins TRBV30 to TRBJ1-5; the match to TRBD1 covers 7 bases. The germline V gene encodes CDR1 GTSNPN and CDR2 SVGIG (reference sequence). The V segment lost 7 bases and the J segment 2 bases; nucleotides outside the gene matches: 5. The CDR3 is 13 residues long. This CDR3 reads CAYEGAGNQPQHF. CDR3 in DNA: TGTGCCTATGAGGGGGCAGGCAATCAGCCCCAGCATTTT.

The rearrangement uses TRBV5-1 and TRBJ1-4; TRBD1 might be the D (6 bases). V was shortened by 0 bases and J by 8 bases, with 17 bases between the two germline ends. The CDR3 covers 16 residues. CDR1 SGHRS and CDR2 YFSETQ come from the germline V gene. This CDR3 is CASSLAPTGSMEKLFF. In DNA form, the CDR3 reads TGCGCCAGCAGCTTGGCCCCTACAGGGTCGATGGAAAAACTGTTTTTT.

In this sample, this clone turned up a few times. The CDR3 spells CASSFSDRSYGYTF. The CDR3 nucleotides read TGTGCCAGCAGTTTCTCAGACAGGAGCTATGGCTACACCTTC. V gene TRBV28 combines with J gene TRBJ1-2; tentative D call: TRBD1 (6 bases). Trimming left V 3 bases short and J 4 bases short, with 12 bases between. Germline V gene data show CDR1 as MDHEN and CDR2 as SYDVKM. The length of the CDR3 is 14 residues.

The chain recombines TRBV14 with TRBJ2-2; TRBD2 matches 13 bases. The CDR3 runs to 16 residues. Trimming cost V 7 bases and J 5 bases; bases outside gene matches: 7. Per germline, CDR1 SGHDN and CDR2 FVKESK. DNA for the CDR3: TGTGCCAGCAACCTGGGACTAGCGGGATCAACCGGGGAGCTGTTTTTT. As protein: CASNLGLAGSTGELFF.

The chain uses TRBV28 and TRBJ1-5; 9 nucleotides line up with TRBD1. The V gene end was trimmed by 5 bases and the J gene end by 6 bases; junction bases not matched to a gene: 8. This CDR3 comprises 15 residues. Germline V CDR1 and CDR2: MDHEN, SYDVKM. The CDR3 reads CASSGPGTGTQPQHF. In DNA form, the CDR3 reads TGTGCCAGCAGTGGTCCCGGGACAGGGACTCAGCCCCAGCATTTT.

This clone has a handful of counts. The rearrangement uses TRBV18 and TRBJ2-7; possible D gene TRBD1, 6 bases. The CDR3 covers 14 residues. V lost 5 bases and J lost 2, with 13 bases in between. Per the germline V gene, CDR1 is KGHSH and CDR2 is LQKENI. The CDR3 loop reads CASSSRTEPYEQYF. The CDR3 DNA sequence: TGTGCCAGCTCATCTCGGACAGAGCCCTACGAGCAGTACTTC.

The chain couples TRBV27 to TRBJ2-7; 8 bases are a match to TRBD1. The CDR3 length is 15 residues. CDR1 and CDR2 from the germline V gene are MNHEY and SMNVEV (reference sequence). The V gene end was trimmed by 1 base and the J gene end by 0 bases; junction bases not matched to a gene: 2. The CDR3 DNA reads as TGTGCCAGCAGTTTATTAACAGGGGGCTCCTACGAGCAGTACTTC. It encodes CASSLLTGGSYEQYF.

The chain couples TRBV25-1 to TRBJ2-5; D may be TRBD2 (5 bases). Germline V lookup: CDR1 MGHDK, CDR2 SYGVNS. The CDR3 runs to 12 residues. V gave up 2 bases and J gave up 5 bases, with 6 bases separating them. The CDR3 spells CASSERGETQYF. In nucleotides, the CDR3 is TGTGCCAGCAGTGAAAGAGGGGAGACCCAGTACTTC.

This clone was seen more than once but under ten times. The gene calls are TRBV7-9 and TRBJ2-3; 9 nucleotides agree with TRBD2. Germline V gives CDR1 SEHNR, CDR2 FQNEAQ (reference sequence). The CDR3 is made up of 16 amino acids. V dropped 5 bases and J dropped 4; count of bases not matched to a gene: 10. In DNA, the CDR3 is TGTGCCAGCAGCCAAAAATTAGCGGGAGAGGCAGATACGCAGTATTTT. It is translated as CASSQKLAGEADTQYF.

The chain joins TRBV30 to TRBJ2-5, with a tentative D call TRBD2 (5 bases). Germline V CDR1 and CDR2: GTSNPN, SVGIG (reference sequence). The CDR3 extends over 11 amino acids. Deletions cut 4 bases from V and 8 bases from J, with 11 bases between. CDR3 protein: CAWNERETQYF. The CDR3 DNA sequence: TGTGCCTGGAACGAGAGGGAAACCCAGTACTTC.

The CDR3 nucleotides read TGCGCCAGCAGCCAAGAGGCAGGTCGTGCGACCAACGTCCTGACTTTC. It translates to CASSQEAGRATNVLTF. The gene calls are TRBV4-1 and TRBJ2-6, with D uncertain. The germline V gene has CDR1 MGHRA and CDR2 YSYEKL. Trimming left V 0 bases short and J 8 bases short, with 14 bases between. CDR3 length: 16 residues.